Included here is one TCR beta chain sequence, with context. Its target is unknown. Other DNA sequences of this sample code for an identical CDR3. Extraction and reverse transcription of RNA yielded cDNA as the sequencing template. The protocol was immunoSEQ multiplex PCR, while the TCRdb copy is restricted to in-frame clones and leaves out a portion. The data contain fewer than 200,000 clones, roughly 64% of them singletons. The treatment was: oral pan-JAK inhibitor, 5-10 mg twice daily. This CDR3 contains 15 residues. CDR1 and CDR2 from the germline V gene are SGDLS and YYNGEE. V lost 0 bases and J 0 bases, leaving 8 bases between the germline ends. This record comes from a study of CD8+ T cells in alopecia areata. Background on the study: Oral tofacitinib (5 to 10 mg twice daily) was administered to treated patients.

Study-wide points: Relative to normal scalp, lesional scalp, especially alopecia totalis/universalis, showed higher clonality.

This sample comprised CD8+ T cells sorted from blood, obtained at week 24, from a patient treated with tofacitinib. The TCR originated in a human donor with alopecia areata. The chain recombines TRBV9 with TRBJ2-3; unclear D gene. CDR3 in DNA: TGTGCCAGCAGCGTAGCCGGAACTAGCACAGATACGCAGTATTTT. Translating gives CASSVAGTSTDTQYF.